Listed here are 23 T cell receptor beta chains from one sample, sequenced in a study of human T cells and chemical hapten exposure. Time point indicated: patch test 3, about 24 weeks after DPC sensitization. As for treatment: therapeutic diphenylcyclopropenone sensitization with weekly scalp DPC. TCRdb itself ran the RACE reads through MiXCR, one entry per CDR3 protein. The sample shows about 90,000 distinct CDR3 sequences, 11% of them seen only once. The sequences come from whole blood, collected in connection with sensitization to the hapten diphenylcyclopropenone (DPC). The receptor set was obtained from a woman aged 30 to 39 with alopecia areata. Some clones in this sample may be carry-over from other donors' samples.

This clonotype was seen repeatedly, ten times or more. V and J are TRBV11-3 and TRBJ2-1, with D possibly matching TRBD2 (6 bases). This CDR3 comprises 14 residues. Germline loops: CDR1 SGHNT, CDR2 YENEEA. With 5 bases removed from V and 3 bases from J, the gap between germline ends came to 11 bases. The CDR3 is CASSTTSSYNEQFF. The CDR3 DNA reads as TGTGCCAGCAGCACGACTAGTAGCTACAATGAGCAGTTCTTC.

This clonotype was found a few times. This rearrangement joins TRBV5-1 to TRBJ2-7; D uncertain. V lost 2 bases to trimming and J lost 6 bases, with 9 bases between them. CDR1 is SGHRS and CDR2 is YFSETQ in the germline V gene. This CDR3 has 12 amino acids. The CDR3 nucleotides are TGCGCCAGCAGCTTTGCCTTCACCGAGCAGTACGTC. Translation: CASSFAFTEQYV.

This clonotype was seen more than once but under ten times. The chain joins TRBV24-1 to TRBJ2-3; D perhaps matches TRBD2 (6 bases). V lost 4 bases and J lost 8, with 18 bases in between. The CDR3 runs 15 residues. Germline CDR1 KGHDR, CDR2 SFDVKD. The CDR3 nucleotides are TGTGCCACCAGTGAAACGACCGGGCGGGACCCTACGCAGTATTTT. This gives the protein CATSETTGRDPTQYF.

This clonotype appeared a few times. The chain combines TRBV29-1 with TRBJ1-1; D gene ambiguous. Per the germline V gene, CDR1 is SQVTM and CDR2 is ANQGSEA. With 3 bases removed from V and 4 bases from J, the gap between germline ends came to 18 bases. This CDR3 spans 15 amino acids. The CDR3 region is CSVEPRLIEGTEAFF. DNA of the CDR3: TGCAGCGTTGAGCCCCGCCTCATTGAGGGCACTGAAGCTTTCTTT.

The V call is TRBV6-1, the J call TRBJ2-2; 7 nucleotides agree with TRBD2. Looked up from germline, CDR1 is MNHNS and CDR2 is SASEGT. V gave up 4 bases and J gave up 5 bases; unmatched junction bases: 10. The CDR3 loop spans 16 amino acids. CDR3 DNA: TGTGCCAGCAGTGGCCCGCGGGAAGCGGGGACCGGGGAGCTGTTTTTT. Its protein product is CASSGPREAGTGELFF.

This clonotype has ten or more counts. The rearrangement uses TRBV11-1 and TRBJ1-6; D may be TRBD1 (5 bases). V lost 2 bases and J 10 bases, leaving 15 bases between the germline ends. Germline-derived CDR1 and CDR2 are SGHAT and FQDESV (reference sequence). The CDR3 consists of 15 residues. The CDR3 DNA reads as TGTGCCAGCAGCTTAATCGTCCAGGGTCACTCACCCCTCCACTTT. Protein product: CASSLIVQGHSPLHF. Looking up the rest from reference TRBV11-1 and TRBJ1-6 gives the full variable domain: EAEVAQSPRYKITEKSQAVAFWCDPISGHATLYWYRQILGQGPELLVQFQDESVVDDSQLPKDRFSAERLKGVDSTLKIQPAELGDSAMYLCASSLIVQGHSPLHFGNGTRLTVT.

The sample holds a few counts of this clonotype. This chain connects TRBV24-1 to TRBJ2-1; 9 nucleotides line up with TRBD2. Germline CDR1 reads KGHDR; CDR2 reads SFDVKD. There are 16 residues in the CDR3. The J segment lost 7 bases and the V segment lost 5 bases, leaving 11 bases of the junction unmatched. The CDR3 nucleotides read TGTGCCACCAGTGGGGGAGCGGGACTAGCAGGGAATGAGCAGTTCTTC. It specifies CATSGGAGLAGNEQFF.

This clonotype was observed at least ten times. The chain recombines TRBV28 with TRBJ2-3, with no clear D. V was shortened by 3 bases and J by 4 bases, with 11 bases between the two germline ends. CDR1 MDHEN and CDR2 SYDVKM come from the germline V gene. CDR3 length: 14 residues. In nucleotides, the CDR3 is TGTGCCAGCAGTTTCCGGGCCCGAGCAGATACGCAGTATTTT. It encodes CASSFRARADTQYF.

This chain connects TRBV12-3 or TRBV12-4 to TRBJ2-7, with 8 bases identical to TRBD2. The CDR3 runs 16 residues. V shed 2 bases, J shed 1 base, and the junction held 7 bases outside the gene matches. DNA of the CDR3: TGTGCCAGCAGTTTAAGAGCGGGAGTGGGATCCTACGAGCAGTACTTC. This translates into CASSLRAGVGSYEQYF.

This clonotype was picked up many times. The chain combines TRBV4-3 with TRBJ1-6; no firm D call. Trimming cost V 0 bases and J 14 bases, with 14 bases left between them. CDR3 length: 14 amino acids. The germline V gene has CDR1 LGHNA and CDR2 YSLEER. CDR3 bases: TGCGCCAGCAGCCAAGATAGAGAGGCGAGAACCCTCCACTTT. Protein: CASSQDREARTLHF.

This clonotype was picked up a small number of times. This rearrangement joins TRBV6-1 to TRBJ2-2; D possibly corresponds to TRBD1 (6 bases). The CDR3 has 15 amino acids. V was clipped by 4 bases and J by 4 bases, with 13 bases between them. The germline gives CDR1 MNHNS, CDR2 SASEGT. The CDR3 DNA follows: TGTGCCAGCAGTGGAAGCACAGGGAGCACCGGGGAGCTGTTTTTT. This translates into CASSGSTGSTGELFF.

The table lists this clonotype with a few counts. CDR3 amino acids: CASSARQGRDGYTF. CDR3 nucleotide sequence: TGTGCCAGCAGCGCGCGACAGGGAAGAGATGGCTACACCTTC. This chain links TRBV9 with TRBJ1-2; TRBD1 agrees at 7 bases. Trimming at V came to 3 bases and at J to 6 bases, leaving 8 bases not matched to a gene. The CDR3 contains 14 residues. Germline-derived CDR1 and CDR2 are SGDLS and YYNGEE.

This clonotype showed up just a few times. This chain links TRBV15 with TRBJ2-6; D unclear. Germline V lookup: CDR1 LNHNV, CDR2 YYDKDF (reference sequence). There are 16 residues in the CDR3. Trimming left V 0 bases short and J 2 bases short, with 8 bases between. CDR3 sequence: CATSRDVGTGANVLTF. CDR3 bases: TGTGCCACCAGCAGAGATGTGGGAACTGGGGCCAACGTCCTGACTTTC.

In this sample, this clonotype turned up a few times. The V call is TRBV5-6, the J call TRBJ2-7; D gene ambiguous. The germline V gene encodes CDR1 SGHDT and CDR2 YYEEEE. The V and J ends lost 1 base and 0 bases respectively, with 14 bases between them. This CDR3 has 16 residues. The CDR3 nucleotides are TGTGCCAGCAGCTTGAGGACCACAAGCAGCTCCTACGAGCAGTACGTC. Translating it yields CASSLRTTSSSYEQYV.

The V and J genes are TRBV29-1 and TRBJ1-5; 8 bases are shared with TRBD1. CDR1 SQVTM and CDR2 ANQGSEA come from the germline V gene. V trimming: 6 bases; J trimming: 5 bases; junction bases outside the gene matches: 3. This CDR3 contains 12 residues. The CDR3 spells CSVSDRDQPQHF. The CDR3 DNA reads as TGCAGCGTATCGGACAGGGATCAGCCCCAGCATTTT.

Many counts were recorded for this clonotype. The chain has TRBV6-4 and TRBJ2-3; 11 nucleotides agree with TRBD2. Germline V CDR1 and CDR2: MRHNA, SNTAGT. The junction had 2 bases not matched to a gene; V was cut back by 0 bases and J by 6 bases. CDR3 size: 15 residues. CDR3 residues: CASSDSSSGGDTQYF. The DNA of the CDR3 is TGTGCCAGCAGTGACTCGTCTAGCGGGGGGGATACGCAGTATTTT.

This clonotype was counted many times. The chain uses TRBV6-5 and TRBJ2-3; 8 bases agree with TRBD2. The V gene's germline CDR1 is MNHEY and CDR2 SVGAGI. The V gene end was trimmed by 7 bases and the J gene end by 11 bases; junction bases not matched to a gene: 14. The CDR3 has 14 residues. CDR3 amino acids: CASTPSNGTRKQYF. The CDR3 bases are TGTGCCAGCACCCCTTCGAACGGGACTAGAAAGCAGTATTTT.

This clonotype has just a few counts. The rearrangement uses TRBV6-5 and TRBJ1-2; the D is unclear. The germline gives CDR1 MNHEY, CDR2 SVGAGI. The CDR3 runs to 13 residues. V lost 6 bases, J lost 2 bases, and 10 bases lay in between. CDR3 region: CASRSTSNYGYTF. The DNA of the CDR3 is TGTGCCAGCAGAAGCACTTCGAACTATGGCTACACCTTC.

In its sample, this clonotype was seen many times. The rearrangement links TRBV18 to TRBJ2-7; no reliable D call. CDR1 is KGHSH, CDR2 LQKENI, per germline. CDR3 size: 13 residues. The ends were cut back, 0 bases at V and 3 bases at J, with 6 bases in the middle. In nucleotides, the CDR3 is TGTGCCAGCTCACCACCTGCCGGCTACGAGCAGTACGTC. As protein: CASSPPAGYEQYV.

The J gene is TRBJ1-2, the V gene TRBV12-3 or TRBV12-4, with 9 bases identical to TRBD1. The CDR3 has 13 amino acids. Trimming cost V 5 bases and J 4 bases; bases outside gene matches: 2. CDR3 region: CASSGDRVYGYTF. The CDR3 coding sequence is TGTGCCAGCAGTGGGGACAGGGTCTATGGCTACACCTTC.

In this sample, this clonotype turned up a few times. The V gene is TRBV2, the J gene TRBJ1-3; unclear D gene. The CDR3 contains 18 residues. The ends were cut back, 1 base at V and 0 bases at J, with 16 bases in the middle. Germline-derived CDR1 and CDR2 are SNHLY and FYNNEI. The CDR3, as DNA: TGTGCCAGCAGTGAAGTGGGGTTTATTACTGCCTCTGGAAACACCATATATTTT. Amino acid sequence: CASSEVGFITASGNTIYF.

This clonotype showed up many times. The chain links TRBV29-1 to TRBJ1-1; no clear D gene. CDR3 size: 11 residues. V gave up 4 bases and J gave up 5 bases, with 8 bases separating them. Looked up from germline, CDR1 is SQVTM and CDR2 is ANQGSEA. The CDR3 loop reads CSVARGTEAFF. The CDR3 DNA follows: TGCAGCGTTGCCCGGGGTACTGAAGCTTTCTTT.

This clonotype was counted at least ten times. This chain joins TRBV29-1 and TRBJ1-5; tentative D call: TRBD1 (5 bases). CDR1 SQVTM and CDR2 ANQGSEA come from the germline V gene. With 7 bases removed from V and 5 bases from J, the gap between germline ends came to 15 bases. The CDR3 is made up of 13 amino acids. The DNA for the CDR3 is TGCAGCGCTGCGGGGGGGATAGATCAGCCCCAGCATTTT. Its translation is CSAAGGIDQPQHF.